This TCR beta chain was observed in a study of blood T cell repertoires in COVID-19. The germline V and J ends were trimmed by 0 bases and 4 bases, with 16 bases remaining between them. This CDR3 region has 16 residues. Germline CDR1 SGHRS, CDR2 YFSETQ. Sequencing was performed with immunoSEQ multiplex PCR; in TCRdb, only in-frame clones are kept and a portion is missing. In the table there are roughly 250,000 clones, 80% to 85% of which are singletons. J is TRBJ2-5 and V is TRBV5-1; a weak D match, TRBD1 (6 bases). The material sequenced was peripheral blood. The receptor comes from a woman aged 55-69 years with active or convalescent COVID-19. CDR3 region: CASSLATGSILETQYF. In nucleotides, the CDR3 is TGCGCCAGCAGCTTGGCCACAGGGAGCATATTAGAGACCCAGTACTTC. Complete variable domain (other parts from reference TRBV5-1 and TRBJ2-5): KAGVTQTPRYLIKTRGQQVTLSCSPISGHRSVSWYQQTPGQGLQFLFEYFSETQRNKGNFPGRFSGRQFSNSRSEMNVSTLELGDSALYLCASSLATGSILETQYFGPGTRLLVL.